A single sample gave rise to the 30 T cell receptor beta chains below, sequenced in a study of T cell responses to AZD1222 COVID-19 vaccine. TCRdb keeps only in-frame clones here, not all; method: immunoSEQ multiplex PCR. The sample holds around 92,000 clones, approximately 91% seen once. The sample was peripheral blood, taken on day 0 of AZD1222 vaccination. The receptors were sampled from an adult in good health.

The rearrangement joins TRBV28 to TRBJ1-1; maybe TRBD1 (6 bases). This CDR3 contains 12 residues. The V gene lost 8 bases and the J gene lost 7 bases, with 14 bases spanning the gap. The germline gives CDR1 MDHEN, CDR2 SYDVKM. In DNA form, the CDR3 reads TGTGCCAGCGGTACAGGGCCCCGTGAAGCTTTCTTT. This translates into CASGTGPREAFF.

This sequence joins TRBV27 and TRBJ1-5, with 7 bases fitting TRBD1. Losses at the gene ends were 6 bases for V and 10 bases for J; bases not matched to a gene: 6. The CDR3 has 12 amino acids. The V gene's germline CDR1 is MNHEY and CDR2 SMNVEV (reference sequence). This CDR3 reads CASRDRLVPQHF. CDR3 nucleotides: TGTGCCAGCAGGGACAGGTTGGTACCCCAGCATTTT.

This chain joins TRBV30 and TRBJ1-2; 7 positions agree with TRBD1. Germline V lookup: CDR1 GTSNPN, CDR2 SVGIG (reference sequence). V lost 4 bases and J lost 4; bases outside the gene matches: 6. The CDR3 is made up of 13 amino acids. The CDR3 sequence is CAWTAGGPYGYTF. In DNA form, the CDR3 reads TGTGCCTGGACGGCAGGGGGTCCCTATGGCTACACCTTC.

The rearrangement joins TRBV5-6 to TRBJ1-1; D ambiguous. This CDR3 spans 13 amino acids. Germline loops: CDR1 SGHDT, CDR2 YYEEEE. The V end was cut by 3 bases, the J end by 4 bases, with 10 bases between. The CDR3 DNA is TGTGCCAGCAGCTATTCGGCCGCCACTGAAGCTTTCTTT. Its translation is CASSYSAATEAFF.

V and J are TRBV5-1 and TRBJ2-5; 7 bases fit TRBD2. Germline lookup yields CDR1 SGHRS and CDR2 YFSETQ. V was clipped by 4 bases and J by 3 bases; unmatched bases: 12. This CDR3 comprises 16 residues. The CDR3 coding sequence is TGCGCCAGCAGCCCGGGGCTTAGGGCGGGGGAAGAGACCCAGTACTTC. This translates into CASSPGLRAGEETQYF.

The V call is TRBV29-1, the J call TRBJ1-2; D not resolved. The germline V gene encodes CDR1 SQVTM and CDR2 ANQGSEA. CDR3 length: 11 amino acids. The V end was cut by 4 bases, the J end by 4 bases, with 7 bases between. CDR3 amino acids: CSVAGSYGYTF. Written as DNA, the CDR3 is TGCAGCGTTGCAGGTTCCTATGGCTACACCTTC. Full variable domain (missing parts from reference TRBV29-1 and TRBJ1-2): SAVISQKPSRDICQRGTSLTIQCQVDSQVTMMFWYRQQPGQSLTLIATANQGSEATYESGFVIDKFPISRPNLTFSTLTVSNMSPEDSSIYLCSVAGSYGYTFGSGTRLTVV.

The CDR3 DNA is TGCGCCACCGGACAGACCAGCCAAGAGACCCAGTACTTC. Protein sequence: CATGQTSQETQYF. The chain has TRBV10-2 and TRBJ2-5; D possibly corresponds to TRBD1 (6 bases). The germline gives CDR1 WSHSY, CDR2 SAAADI. The CDR3 runs to 13 residues. Deletions cut 10 bases from V and 1 base from J, with 13 bases between.

V usage is TRBV19 and J usage is TRBJ1-6; D is ambiguous. The germline CDR1 and CDR2 sequences are LNHDA and SQIVND (reference sequence). The length of the CDR3 is 15 residues. Trimming pared 6 bases from V and 0 bases from J, leaving 9 bases between. The CDR3 DNA follows: TGTGCCAGTAGGATGATGAGCTCCTATAATTCACCCCTCCACTTT. Protein sequence: CASRMMSSYNSPLHF.

The chain combines TRBV7-2 with TRBJ1-3; TRBD1 matches 7 bases. V lost 5 bases, J lost 2 bases, and 6 bases stayed unmatched. Germline values: CDR1 SGHTA, CDR2 FQGNSA. The CDR3 runs to 15 residues. Here the CDR3 DNA reads TGTGCCAGCAGCCCTCGGACAGGAGCTGGAAACACCATATATTTT. Its protein product is CASSPRTGAGNTIYF.

The sample holds a few counts of this clone. The rearrangement uses TRBV27 and TRBJ2-3; D possibly matches TRBD1 or TRBD2 (5 bases each). Germline V CDR1 and CDR2: MNHEY, SMNVEV (reference sequence). The CDR3 is 15 residues long. V was pared by 4 bases and J by 1 base, with 12 bases between. In DNA form, the CDR3 reads TGTGCCAGCAGTTCCCCACTGGGGGGCACAGATACGCAGTATTTT. Translated: CASSSPLGGTDTQYF.

The V gene is TRBV7-9, the J gene TRBJ1-4; D ambiguous. The CDR3 sequence is 13 residues long. Germline loops: CDR1 SEHNR, CDR2 FQNEAQ (reference sequence). With 5 bases removed from V and 10 bases from J, the gap between germline ends came to 14 bases. CDR3 DNA sequence: TGTGCCAGCAGCCAGGACGCGCTAGGAAAACTGTTTTTT. This encodes CASSQDALGKLFF.

V is TRBV9 and J is TRBJ2-7; 10 bases agree with TRBD2. The CDR3 has 15 residues. The germline CDR1 and CDR2 sequences are SGDLS and YYNGEE. The junction had 2 bases not matched to a gene; V was cut back by 0 bases and J by 2 bases. In nucleotides, the CDR3 is TGTGCCAGCAGCGTAGGAGCGGGGGGGCCCTACGAGCAGTACTTC. It translates to CASSVGAGGPYEQYF.

V is TRBV16 and J is TRBJ1-3; 9 bases fit TRBD1. Germline V gives CDR1 KGHSY, CDR2 FQNENV. Trimming at V came to 0 bases and at J to 2 bases, leaving 5 bases not matched to a gene. This CDR3 is built from 17 residues. CDR3 amino acids: CASSQSPRTGAGNTIYF. The CDR3 DNA follows: TGTGCCAGCAGCCAATCGCCTCGGACAGGGGCTGGAAACACCATATATTTT.

The genes are TRBV6-5 and TRBJ1-2, with D possibly matching TRBD1 (5 bases). V was pared by 5 bases and J by 1 base, with 14 bases between. The CDR3 covers 15 residues. Germline V CDR1 and CDR2: MNHEY, SVGAGI. In DNA, the CDR3 is TGTGCCAGCAGTCTTGGACAAATGTTTAACTATGGCTACACCTTC. It is translated as CASSLGQMFNYGYTF.

CDR3 in amino acids: CASSLGKHGYTF. CDR3 in DNA: TGTGCCAGCAGCTTGGGGAAACATGGCTACACCTTC. The V call is TRBV5-6, the J call TRBJ1-2; D unresolved. Trimming cost V 0 bases and J 6 bases, with 6 bases left between them. Germline V gene lookup returns CDR1 SGHDT and CDR2 YYEEEE. There are 12 residues in the CDR3.

The V call is TRBV7-2, the J call TRBJ2-5; 10 bases match TRBD1. The CDR3 totals 15 residues. The trim removed 5 bases at V and 3 bases at J, leaving 6 bases unmatched. Germline V gene sequence: CDR1 SGHTA, CDR2 FQGNSA. The CDR3 spells CASSPGTGVKETQYF. The DNA for the CDR3 is TGTGCCAGCAGCCCTGGGACAGGGGTAAAAGAGACCCAGTACTTC.

The chain links TRBV6-2 or TRBV6-3 to TRBJ1-5; 8 nucleotides align to TRBD1. From germline, CDR1 is MNHEY and CDR2 SVGEGT. The CDR3 contains 14 residues. The V segment lost 6 bases and the J segment 3 bases; nucleotides outside the gene matches: 4. CDR3 residues: CASSWTGINQPQHF. Written as DNA, the CDR3 is TGTGCCAGCAGCTGGACAGGGATCAATCAGCCCCAGCATTTT.

The chain uses TRBV3-1 (or the pseudogene TRBV3-2) and TRBJ1-2; 9 positions agree with TRBD1. The trim removed 6 bases at V and 8 bases at J, leaving 7 bases unmatched. The CDR3 is made up of 13 amino acids. The germline CDR1 and CDR2 sequences are LGHDT and YNNKEL (reference sequence). The CDR3 coding sequence is TGTGCCAGCAGACGGGGACAGGGAAGAGGCTACACCTTC. Encoded protein: CASRRGQGRGYTF.

The chain couples TRBV5-6 to TRBJ1-1; a weak D match, TRBD1 (6 bases). Per germline, CDR1 SGHDT and CDR2 YYEEEE. V gave up 0 bases and J gave up 0 bases, with 9 bases separating them. The CDR3 length is 15 residues. The CDR3 nucleotides read TGTGCCAGCAGCTTGGACAGGGATATGAACACTGAAGCTTTCTTT. Amino acids: CASSLDRDMNTEAFF.

The chain uses TRBV6-5 and TRBJ1-2; no definite D call. Per the germline V gene, CDR1 is MNHEY and CDR2 is SVGAGI. The CDR3 has 14 amino acids. V was cut by 2 bases and J by 1 base, with 8 bases left in between. The CDR3 loop reads CASSYAGLNYGYTF. CDR3 DNA sequence: TGTGCCAGCAGTTACGCAGGTCTTAACTATGGCTACACCTTC.

The genes are TRBV27 and TRBJ2-2; TRBD1 matches at 7 bases. Germline V CDR1 and CDR2: MNHEY, SMNVEV (reference sequence). The ends lost 5 bases at V and 4 bases at J; junction bases unmatched: 7. The CDR3 has 15 amino acids. In nucleotides, the CDR3 is TGTGCCAGCAGTCCGGGACAGCTCGGCACCGGGGAGCTGTTTTTT. Protein product: CASSPGQLGTGELFF.

The chain carries TRBV7-8 and TRBJ2-1; D may be TRBD2 (7 bases). This CDR3 has 15 residues. CDR1 SGHVS and CDR2 FQNEAQ come from the germline V gene. The ends were cut back, 4 bases at V and 3 bases at J, with 13 bases in the middle. CDR3 loop: CASSSKRGHYNEQFF. The CDR3 nucleotides read TGTGCCAGCAGCTCTAAGCGGGGACACTACAATGAGCAGTTCTTC.

The rearrangement uses TRBV4-2 and TRBJ2-1; 8 positions agree with TRBD2. The germline gives CDR1 LGHNA, CDR2 YNFKEQ. The V segment lost 0 bases and the J segment 6 bases; nucleotides outside the gene matches: 4. The CDR3 is 15 residues long. CDR3 residues: CASSQDIAGPNEQFF. CDR3 DNA sequence: TGTGCCAGCAGCCAAGATATAGCGGGGCCCAATGAGCAGTTCTTC.

This rearrangement joins TRBV25-1 to TRBJ1-2; D perhaps matches TRBD1 (6 bases). Trimming stripped 5 bases from V and 7 bases from J, with 11 bases between. The germline gives CDR1 MGHDK, CDR2 SYGVNS. The length of the CDR3 is 12 residues. CDR3 bases: TGTGCCAGCAGTTGGGGGCAGGGTGGCTACACCTTC. This codes for CASSWGQGGYTF.

The chain has TRBV3-1 (or the pseudogene TRBV3-2) and TRBJ1-3; TRBD1 aligns across 8 bases. After removal of 5 bases from V and 4 bases from J, the junction contained 7 bases not matched to a gene. The germline V gene has CDR1 LGHDT and CDR2 YNNKEL (reference sequence). The CDR3 covers 15 residues. The CDR3 loop is CASSATGVGGNTIYF. As DNA, the CDR3 is TGTGCCAGCAGCGCGACAGGGGTTGGAGGAAACACCATATATTTT.

V is TRBV7-8 and J is TRBJ2-7; 7 nucleotides align to TRBD2. This CDR3 spans 16 amino acids. Germline assignment: CDR1 SGHVS and CDR2 FQNEAQ. Losses at the gene ends were 3 bases for V and 3 bases for J; bases not matched to a gene: 11. The CDR3 coding sequence is TGTGCCAGCAGCTTGGCGGGGGAATGGACTAGCTACGAGCAGTACTTC. Amino acid sequence: CASSLAGEWTSYEQYF.

V is TRBV6-5 and J is TRBJ1-3, with unresolved D. This CDR3 spans 12 amino acids. Germline CDR1 and CDR2: MNHEY and SVGAGI. Trimming took 6 bases from V and 7 from J, leaving 10 bases between them. The chain's CDR3 is CASSATGNTIYF. CDR3 DNA sequence: TGTGCCAGCAGCGCCACCGGGAACACCATATATTTT.

The gene calls are TRBV2 and TRBJ1-2; D unresolved. The germline V gene encodes CDR1 SNHLY and CDR2 FYNNEI. CDR3 length: 11 amino acids. V gave up 6 bases and J gave up 8 bases, with 10 bases separating them. CDR3 residues: CASRESPGYTF. The CDR3 coding sequence is TGTGCCAGCAGAGAGTCTCCCGGCTACACCTTC.

The chain is built from TRBV24-1 and TRBJ2-7, with TRBD1 identical over 8 bases. The CDR3 consists of 14 residues. V was pared by 4 bases and J by 6 bases, with 7 bases of the junction left unmatched. CDR1 is KGHDR, CDR2 SFDVKD, per germline. The CDR3 DNA reads TGTGCCACCAGTGACCCGGGACAGGCCGCCGAGCAGTACTTC. Encoded protein: CATSDPGQAAEQYF.

The chain is built from TRBV9 and TRBJ1-2; D is unclear. Germline V gives CDR1 SGDLS, CDR2 YYNGEE. Trimming stripped 3 bases from V and 4 bases from J, with 10 bases between. This CDR3 contains 13 residues. Here the CDR3 reads CASSALNLYGYTF. In DNA form, the CDR3 reads TGTGCCAGCAGCGCCCTAAACCTCTATGGCTACACCTTC.